The rows below give T cell receptor beta chains drawn from one sample of a study of cytomegalovirus exposure and HLA in healthy donors. The method was immunoSEQ multiplex PCR; TCRdb's version includes in-frame clones alone and lacks a portion of them. The sample yields under 200,000 clones, roughly four fifths seen once. Sequenced material: PBMCs. The receptors were gathered from a woman in her twenties or thirties in good health and CMV-seropositive. The CDR3 runs from the conserved cysteine through the conserved F or W. The D gene is left open where the match is weak. The size field is filled for only some rows; it gives once, few, many or a size class.

v_gene	abundance	j_gene	d_gene	CDR3nt	CDR3aa
TRBV19	few	TRBJ1-1	-	TGTGCCAGTATCATCACCAGGCTCGGGGGTGAAGCTTTCTTT	CASIITRLGGEAFF
TRBV7-9	once	TRBJ1-1	-	TGTGCCATCCCAAGGGGAGGGGAGAACACTGAAGCTTTCTTT	CAIPRGGENTEAFF
TRBV9	-	TRBJ2-1	-	TGTGCCAGCAGTATGGGGGCTGGCAGAGGCAATGAGCAGTTCTTC	CASSMGAGRGNEQFF
TRBV5-6	-	TRBJ2-7	-	TGTGCCAGCAGCTTTCTAGAATCCTTCGAGCAGTACTTC	CASSFLESFEQYF
TRBV6-1	-	TRBJ1-1	TRBD1	TGTGCCAGCAGGACCCCCCACAGGGGAAGCTTCGGAGCTTTCTTT	CASRTPHRGSFGAFF
TRBV4-1	-	TRBJ1-5	-	TGCGTCAGCAGCCAAGACGGGGGAGCGAGCAATCAGCCCCAGCATTTT	CVSSQDGGASNQPQHF
TRBV6-4	-	TRBJ2-3	-	TGTGCCTGGTCTTACTACGACCCCCGCACAGATACGCAGTATTTT	CAWSYYDPRTDTQYF
TRBV5-1	-	TRBJ2-1	-	TGCGCCAGCAGCTTGGAACACGCCCAACCGCAGTTCTTC	CASSLEHAQPQFF
TRBV19	-	TRBJ2-7	TRBD2	TGTGCCAGTGGTCCGGGACTAGCGTTCGAGCAGTACTTC	CASGPGLAFEQYF
TRBV4-3	-	TRBJ2-1	-	TGCGCCAGCAGCCAAGATGCCAGAACAGATGAGCAGTTCTTC	CASSQDARTDEQFF
TRBV6-5	once	TRBJ1-1	-	TGTGCCAGCAGTCTCCGACAGGTTACTGAAGCTTTCTTT	CASSLRQVTEAFF
TRBV5-8	-	TRBJ2-3	TRBD2	TGTGCCAGCAGCTCGGAGCGGGGGGGCTTTCGAGCAGATACGCAGTATTTT	CASSSERGGFRADTQYF
TRBV15	-	TRBJ2-7	TRBD1	TGTGCCACCAGCAGGGGTACAGGGGGCGCGTCCTACGAGCAGTACTTC	CATSRGTGGASYEQYF
TRBV30	-	TRBJ1-1	-	TGTGCCTGGAGTGTACCCCCACACAACACTGAAGCTTTCTTT	CAWSVPPHNTEAFF
TRBV18	once	TRBJ1-5	-	TGTGCCAGCTCACCATGGGGGCAGCGGAATCAGCCCCAGCATTTT	CASSPWGQRNQPQHF
TRBV15	-	TRBJ1-4	-	TGTGCCACCAGCAGAGATCATCCCGTAAAACAGCTAACTAATGAAAAACTGTTTTTT	CATSRDHPVKQLTNEKLFF
TRBV30	-	TRBJ2-1	TRBD2	TGTGCCTGGAGTTTAGTGAGACTAGCGGGGCGTCCAAGGGAGCAGTTCTTC	CAWSLVRLAGRPREQFF
TRBV18	few	TRBJ1-6	-	TGTGCCAGCTCACGGGAGGGAACGTCACCCCTCCACTTT	CASSREGTSPLHF
TRBV7-2	-	TRBJ2-1	TRBD2	TGTGCCAGCAGCTTTCCACCCGGCGGGAGGGCCTTCAATGAGCAGTTCTTC	CASSFPPGGRAFNEQFF
TRBV10-3	few	TRBJ2-7	TRBD1	TGTGCCATCAGTCGACAGGGAGACTACGAGCAGTACTTC	CAISRQGDYEQYF
TRBV13	once	TRBJ1-1	-	TGTGCCAGCAGCTTATCACCGGGGTCGAACACTGAAGCTTTCTTT	CASSLSPGSNTEAFF
TRBV7-2	-	TRBJ2-5	-	TGTGCCAGCAGCCCAAACGTAGGGAGTTGGTCGGAGACCCAGTACTTC	CASSPNVGSWSETQYF
TRBV11-2	-	TRBJ2-5	TRBD2	TGTGCCAGCAGCTCTGGGACTACGGAGACCCAGTACTTC	CASSSGTTETQYF
TRBV5-6	-	TRBJ1-1	-	TGTGCCAGCAGTCCTGAGACAGGATATAACACTGAAGCTTTCTTT	CASSPETGYNTEAFF
TRBV11-2	once	TRBJ1-5	-	TGTGCCAGCAGCTTAAATGGCGGGGCTAATAGCAATCAGCCCCAGCATTTT	CASSLNGGANSNQPQHF
TRBV28	-	TRBJ1-1	-	TGTGCCAGCAGCCCACGACAGTATGAAGCTTTCTTT	CASSPRQYEAFF
TRBV5-6	-	TRBJ2-7	TRBD2	TGTGCCAGCAGCTACCAGGGACTAGCGGTCTCCTACGAGCAGTACTTC	CASSYQGLAVSYEQYF
TRBV19	-	TRBJ1-1	TRBD1	TGTGCCAGTAGTCGCGGGACAGGGCTGAACACTGAAGCTTTCTTT	CASSRGTGLNTEAFF
TRBV4-1	-	TRBJ2-1	-	TGCGCCAGCAGCCTAACAGAACCAAGCGGGGAGCAGTTCTTC	CASSLTEPSGEQFF
TRBV7-2	-	TRBJ1-4	TRBD1	TGTGCCAGCAGACGGAGTGACAGGGTTTTGCGTGAAAAACTGTTTTTT	CASRRSDRVLREKLFF
TRBV27	few	TRBJ1-2	-	TGTGCCAGCAGTCTGAACCCGTATCAGGGCTACACCTTC	CASSLNPYQGYTF
TRBV5-1	-	TRBJ2-7	TRBD2	TGCGCCAGCAGCTTGCGTAGCGGGCCCTACGAGCAGTACTTC	CASSLRSGPYEQYF
TRBV30	few	TRBJ1-2	-	TGTGCCTGGAGAGATCTCAGGGAACGCTACACCTTC	CAWRDLRERYTF
TRBV4-1	-	TRBJ1-5	-	TGCGCCAGCAGCCAAGTCGGCGGGGACCGTCGGCAGCCCCAGCATTTT	CASSQVGGDRRQPQHF
TRBV25-1	-	TRBJ2-1	-	TGTGCCAGCAGTATCTTAGCCGGGGTCTCCTACAATGAGCAGTTCTTC	CASSILAGVSYNEQFF
TRBV29-1	-	TRBJ1-4	-	TGCAGCGTTAAACAGGAGCCCGCAACTAATGAAAAACTGTTTTTT	CSVKQEPATNEKLFF
TRBV19	-	TRBJ2-4	-	TGTGCCAGTAGTATGGGCAGTTCACTAGCCAAAAACATTCAGTACTTC	CASSMGSSLAKNIQYF
TRBV5-4	-	TRBJ1-1	-	TGTGCCAGCAGCTCCGCGGGGAACTTGAACACTGAAGCTTTCTTT	CASSSAGNLNTEAFF
TRBV9	-	TRBJ1-1	-	TGTGCCAGCAGCCCCCGGACAGTACCCACTGAAGCTTTCTTT	CASSPRTVPTEAFF
TRBV4-3	-	TRBJ1-2	-	TGCGCCAGCAGCCAAGATTCGCTGGCTGGCTATGGCTACACCTTC	CASSQDSLAGYGYTF
TRBV9	-	TRBJ2-1	TRBD2	TGTGCCAGCAGTAGACTAGCGGGAGGGCCCGGGTACAATGAGCAGTTCTTC	CASSRLAGGPGYNEQFF
TRBV5-1	-	TRBJ1-2	TRBD1	TGCGCCAGCAGCCCGGGGACAGGGGGCGCAATCTATGGCTACACCTTC	CASSPGTGGAIYGYTF
TRBV7-9	-	TRBJ2-2	TRBD2	TGTGCCAGCAGCCCACGACTAGCGGGAGGTCCCGGGGAGCTGTTTTTT	CASSPRLAGGPGELFF
TRBV28	-	TRBJ2-7	-	TGTGCCAGCAGTTTCGGGGTAAAAGGCTACGAGCAGTACTTC	CASSFGVKGYEQYF
TRBV2	-	TRBJ1-2	-	TGTGCCAGCAGTCAGGTTACAGGGTCGGGCTACACCTTC	CASSQVTGSGYTF
TRBV18	-	TRBJ2-1	TRBD2	TGTGCCAGCTCATCGGGACTAGCTCCCTACAATGAGCAGTTCTTC	CASSSGLAPYNEQFF
TRBV7-9	-	TRBJ1-4	-	TGTGCCAGCAGCTTGTGGACTGGCGAAAAACTGTTTTTT	CASSLWTGEKLFF
TRBV27	-	TRBJ1-1	TRBD1	TGTGCCAGCAGACCCCGCCGACAGGGGCGTTCGGATGAAGCTTTCTTT	CASRPRRQGRSDEAFF
TRBV7-2	few	TRBJ1-1	-	TGTGCCAGCAGCCTCCTCGGGGGGGGAACTGAAGCTTTCTTT	CASSLLGGGTEAFF
TRBV4-3	-	TRBJ2-2	TRBD1	TGCGCCAGCAGCCAAGACTTCCGGACAGGGAACACCGGGGAGCTGTTTTTT	CASSQDFRTGNTGELFF
TRBV4-3	-	TRBJ1-2	TRBD1	TGCGCCAGCAGCCAAAACAGGGGACCCTCTAACTATGGCTACACCTTC	CASSQNRGPSNYGYTF
TRBV7-9	-	TRBJ2-6	-	TGTGCCAGCAGCCCCCCTAGACGGGTCGTCCTGACTTTC	CASSPPRRVVLTF
TRBV6-1	-	TRBJ2-7	TRBD2	TGTGCCAGCAGTGAACTGAGCGGGACCTCCTACGAGCAGTACTTC	CASSELSGTSYEQYF
TRBV19	-	TRBJ1-1	-	TGTGCCAGTAGTAGGACAGATGTGAGGACTGAAGCTTTCTTT	CASSRTDVRTEAFF
TRBV6-6	-	TRBJ1-4	-	TGTGCCAGCACTAGAGAGGGAGTTCATGAAAAACTGTTTTTT	CASTREGVHEKLFF
TRBV7-9	-	TRBJ2-7	-	TGTGCCAGCAGCTTAGCGAGTTTACTTGATTCTACCTACGAGCAGTACTTC	CASSLASLLDSTYEQYF